Listed below are T cell receptor beta chains from one sample, sequenced in a study of CD4+ T cells in melanoma. Using immunoSEQ multiplex PCR, the repertoire was profiled, and TCRdb retains in-frame clones only, with some absent. The sample gives some 4,000 clones, 55% to 85% of which show up once; roughly 10% is in the top ten. The sequencing sample was made of tumor tissue. Receptors originate from a human donor with melanoma. CDR3s include the opening cysteine and the closing phenylalanine or tryptophan.

v_call	j_call	cdr3_aa
TRBV29-1	TRBJ1-6	CSVTTGAVDSPLHF
TRBV9	TRBJ2-2	CASRPGENTGELFF
TRBV7-8	TRBJ1-1	CASSLEAGENTEAFF
TRBV2	TRBJ2-7	CASRRIGYEQYF
TRBV11-3	TRBJ2-6	CASSLRASRQSRANVLTF
TRBV19	TRBJ1-2	CASTIFDRSNYGYTF
TRBV7-2	TRBJ2-2	CASSPRSSGELFF
TRBV4-1	TRBJ2-3	CASSPRDSNWGTDTQYF
TRBV9	.	CASSVGGTPYEQYF
TRBV7-3	TRBJ2-1	CASSPSGPTYNEQFF
TRBV21-1	TRBJ2-7	CASSWAIHVLDEQYF
TRBV5-8	TRBJ2-5	CASSLMTFSAGGQETQYF
TRBV6-5	TRBJ2-7	CASSALRGPSYEQYF
TRBV29-1	TRBJ2-7	CSVEAEYYEQYF
TRBV15	TRBJ2-3	CATSEDRDEDTQYF
TRBV10-3	TRBJ1-2	CAISEAVYGYTF
TRBV4-2	TRBJ2-2	CASSHEQGAQMNTGELFF
TRBV27	TRBJ2-1	CASSLVTGLAGPNEQFF
TRBV29-1	TRBJ2-2	CSVSYRGDTGELFF
TRBV9	TRBJ2-1	CASSSAYEQFF
TRBV30	TRBJ1-6	CAWSVRQALHF